This TCR beta chain was identified in a study of shared clonotypes between healthy human individuals (TCRdb year 2020). For context, the study as a whole: The cohort comprised two women and a few men aged 18 to 49 years. Per donor, three plates each were used for CD4 naive and CD4 memory, two for CD8 naive, and one for CD8 memory. Different laboratories and diverse techniques were used to prepare libraries and sequence TCR repertoires, to increase sequencing depth and limit assay-specific biases. To estimate repertoire size and how much clonotypes are shared between individuals, the study performed deep sequencing of blood TCR repertoires from about five healthy adults. Each donor's leukapheresis produced roughly between roughly 0.94 and 9.5 billion PBMCs.

Regarding this clone: Which antigen it targets is not known. No much larger clone is present one base from it, and per-base qualities are unavailable.

General conclusions and limits of the study: Higher generation probabilities were observed for clonotypes shared by all four sorted-subset donors than for non-shared clonotypes. Incomplete sequencing was indicated by rarefaction of sorted-subset datasets, despite the large sequencing depth. When a few donors were compared, the shared fraction of clonotypes was 5% to 6.5% for naive CD4, 3.5% to 4% for naive CD8, 2% to 2.5% for memory CD4, and less than 0.5% for memory CD8. The small number of donors limited the genetic and exposure-history diversity represented. Sampling was limited to blood, and TCR repertoires in tissue likely differ from TCR repertoires in blood. Pairwise subsampling led to the expectation that sequencing depth would affect the degree of clonotype sharing among donors. Naive subsets generally had larger estimated clonotype richness than memory subsets did.

The donors were healthy, HIV-negative adults with no recently reported acute infections or vaccinations. Every donor was a Caucasian adult living in Nashville, Tennessee, USA. CD4+ T cells were enriched by magnetic negative selection; naive cells were then positively selected on CD45RA, and the negative fraction formed the memory subset. Blood was collected by leukapheresis, and PBMCs were isolated by Ficoll-Histopaque density gradient centrifugation and then cryopreserved in liquid nitrogen vapor phase. Purity and quantity of every magnetically sorted T cell population were checked by analytical flow cytometry. Genomic DNA was isolated from every sorted fraction and measured by UV absorbance on a Nanodrop 2000c. Using the deep immunoSEQ assay, multiplex PCR amplified TCR CDR3 regions from genomic DNA. Genomic DNA extracted from each cell subset was distributed evenly over all wells of several immunoSEQ 96-well plates, and each plate served as one replicate. For sorted subsets, each replicate PCR was loaded with approximately 0.2 ug genomic DNA, equivalent to 30,000 or so T cell genomes. Purified libraries were quantified with a Qubit 3.0 fluorometer, sized on a Bioanalyzer 2100, and re-quantified with the KAPA Library Quantification kit. A separate single-read 150-cycle Illumina NextSeq 550 flow cell was used to sequence each immunoSEQ 96-well plate. Concerning the study's data processing: The immunoSEQ output contained only junctional sequences without quality scores, so filtering could not match that applied to full-length reads. To assign V/J genes and CDR3, sequences were annotated against IMGT germline references using PyIR, a Python wrapper for IgBLAST v1.9. Reads were removed for weak V/J assignments (E-value above 1e-6), missing CDR3, stop codons, out-of-frame junctions, or ambiguous translated residues. A V3J clonotype was defined by an identical inferred V gene, J gene, and CDR3 amino acid sequence. To compute the percentage overlap between repertoires, the number of shared unique clonotypes was divided by the size of the smaller repertoire. Richness of each repertoire was evaluated using RTK rarefaction, the Chao1 estimator, and Recon v2.1 estimates of unobserved clonotypes. OLGA was used to compute generation probabilities for all TCRbeta clonotypes that the gDNA method yielded from a handful of donors. Entries here come from immuneACCESS through TCRdb and include only in-frame sequences with V and J called. Some clones fail to appear in such tables; in the studies checked, an unresolved V gene covers under half of the shortfall, and the cause of the remainder is unknown. V, J and clone size were drawn from that table, and D and trimming were deduced from the DNA. Present in this sample are 600,000 to 750,000 clones, roughly 72% of which were seen just once. The ten top clones hold under 2% of the sample.

Counted from cysteine to phenylalanine, this CDR3 has 15 amino acids. CDR3 DNA only is kept here, 45 bases in frame from base 1. V is trimmed back by 3 bases and J by 6 bases, and the junction contains 5 bases that no gene match accounts for. CDR1 and CDR2 are read off the germline V gene (reference sequence) as LNHDA and SQIVND. The rearranged chain carries TRBV19 and TRBJ2-2; 9 junctional bases match TRBD1. This TCR came from a woman aged 25 to 39 in good health. Sequences were obtained from memory CD4+ T cells sorted from blood. The cell subset or site label on this specimen signifies: CD45RA-negative fraction. The nucleotides are TGTGCCAGTAGTATCCGGGGGACAGGGCCCGGGGAGCTGTTTTTT. Its translation is CASSIRGTGPGELFF.